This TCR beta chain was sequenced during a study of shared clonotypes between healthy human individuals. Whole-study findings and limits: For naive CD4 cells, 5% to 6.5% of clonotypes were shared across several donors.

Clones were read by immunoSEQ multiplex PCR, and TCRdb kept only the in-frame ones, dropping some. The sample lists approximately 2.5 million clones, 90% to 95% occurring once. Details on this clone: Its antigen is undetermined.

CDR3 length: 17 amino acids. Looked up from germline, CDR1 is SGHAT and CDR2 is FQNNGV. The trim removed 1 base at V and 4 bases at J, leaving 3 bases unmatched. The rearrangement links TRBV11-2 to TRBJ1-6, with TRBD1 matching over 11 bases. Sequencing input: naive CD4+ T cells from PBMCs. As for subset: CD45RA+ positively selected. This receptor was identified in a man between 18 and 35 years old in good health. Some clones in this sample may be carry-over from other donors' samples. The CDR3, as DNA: TGTGCCAGCAGCTTAGGGACAGGGGGCGAATATAATTCACCCCTCCACTTT. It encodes CASSLGTGGEYNSPLHF. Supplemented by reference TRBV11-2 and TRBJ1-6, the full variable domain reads EAGVAQSPRYKIIEKRQSVAFWCNPISGHATLYWYQQILGQGPKLLIQFQNNGVVDDSQLPKDRFSAERLKGVDSTLKIQPAKLEDSAVYLCASSLGTGGEYNSPLHFGNGTRLTVT.